Each of the 21 T cell receptor beta chains below was sequenced from the same sample in a study of T-cell reconstitution after alpha-beta-depleted transplantation in children. Unique molecular identifiers were built into the TCRbeta library. TCRdb independently ran MiXCR on the PCR reads; one entry per CDR3 protein. The table includes some 240,000 distinct CDR3 sequences, 9.5% to 15% detected once. Sequenced material: PBMCs from the stem cell graft donor, taken from the stem cell graft. These receptors were taken from a human donor who donated a stem cell graft to a child with acute lymphoblastic leukemia.

This clonotype was recorded many times. This chain connects TRBV30 to TRBJ2-1; TRBD2 agrees at 10 bases. V lost 5 bases, J lost 1 base, and 8 bases stayed unmatched. From germline, CDR1 is GTSNPN and CDR2 SVGIG (reference sequence). There are 16 residues in the CDR3. The CDR3 DNA is TGTGCCTGGGATTCCGGACTAGCGGTATCCTACAATGAGCAGTTCTTC. It specifies CAWDSGLAVSYNEQFF.

This clonotype was seen at least ten times. The genes are TRBV6-5 and TRBJ2-7, with TRBD1 as a possible D gene (7 bases). The CDR3 is made up of 12 amino acids. Germline values: CDR1 MNHEY, CDR2 SVGAGI. Trimming stripped 6 bases from V and 6 bases from J, with 12 bases between. CDR3 in amino acids: CASSHRGGEQYF. CDR3 nucleotide sequence: TGTGCCAGCAGCCACAGGGGAGGCGAGCAGTACTTC.

In its sample, this clonotype was seen many times. The genes are TRBV2 and TRBJ2-7; D is ambiguous. Germline CDR1 is SNHLY and CDR2 is FYNNEI. The CDR3 consists of 13 residues. Trimming took off 0 bases at V and 4 bases at J, with 7 bases between the two ends. As DNA, the CDR3 is TGTGCCAGCAGTGAAGCGTTCAAGTACGAGCAGTACTTC. As protein: CASSEAFKYEQYF.

This clonotype was counted ten times or more. The chain couples TRBV5-1 to TRBJ2-7, with TRBD1 identical over 10 bases. Germline V gives CDR1 SGHRS, CDR2 YFSETQ. The CDR3 sequence is 15 residues long. After removal of 4 bases from V and 5 bases from J, the junction contained 9 bases not matched to a gene. CDR3 protein: CASSPTGTGAHEQYF. The CDR3 bases are TGCGCCAGCAGCCCGACCGGGACAGGGGCCCACGAGCAGTACTTC.

As regards this clonotype: It may be a read error: a sequence one base away is much more abundant. The chain employs TRBV20-1 and TRBJ2-3, with D perhaps matching TRBD2 (5 bases). Looked up from germline, CDR1 is DFQATT and CDR2 is SNEGSKA (reference sequence). The CDR3 is made up of 17 amino acids. In nucleotides, the CDR3 is TGCTGTGCTAGTTCGCCCCGTGGCCGGGGTACGACAGATACGCAGTATTTT. The encoded protein is CCASSPRGRGTTDTQYF.

The table lists this clonotype with many counts. The chain is built from TRBV5-1 and TRBJ1-2, with 8 positions matching TRBD1. V lost 3 bases, J lost 7 bases, and 2 bases stayed unmatched. This CDR3 is built from 12 residues. Germline V gene sequence: CDR1 SGHRS, CDR2 YFSETQ. The CDR3 coding sequence is TGCGCCAGCAGCTCGGACAGGGTTGGCTACACCTTC. This encodes CASSSDRVGYTF.

Many counts were recorded for this clonotype. V gene TRBV9 combines with J gene TRBJ2-7, with 9 bases lining up with TRBD2. Per germline, CDR1 SGDLS and CDR2 YYNGEE. Trimming cost V 3 bases and J 4 bases; bases outside gene matches: 5. There are 14 residues in the CDR3. The CDR3 nucleotides read TGTGCCAGCAGCGCCGGACTAGCGAGTTACGAGCAGTACTTC. This codes for CASSAGLASYEQYF. The full variable domain, with the rest looked up from reference TRBV9 and TRBJ2-7, is DSGVTQTPKHLITATGQRVTLRCSPRSGDLSVYWYQQSLDQGLQFLIQYYNGEERAKGNILERFSAQQFPDLHSELNLSSLELGDSALYFCASSAGLASYEQYFGPGTRLTVT.

The table lists this clonotype with many counts. The chain carries TRBV28 and TRBJ1-6; D is undetermined. The germline CDR1 and CDR2 sequences are MDHEN and SYDVKM. Trimming cost V 10 bases and J 8 bases, with 12 bases left between them. The CDR3 has 12 amino acids. The CDR3 DNA reads TGTGCCACCGGAAACCGGTATTCACCCCTCCACTTT. Encoded protein: CATGNRYSPLHF.

This clonotype was picked up many times. The genes are TRBV6-1 and TRBJ1-5; D unresolved. The CDR3 length is 14 residues. Per germline, CDR1 MNHNS and CDR2 SASEGT. V was pared by 0 bases and J by 5 bases, with 8 bases between. The CDR3 DNA sequence: TGTGCCAGCAGTGAAGCTGCTATTTATCAGCCCCAGCATTTT. This sequence encodes CASSEAAIYQPQHF.

This clonotype showed up many times. The V and J genes are TRBV5-1 and TRBJ1-1, with TRBD1 identical over 10 bases. Germline V CDR1 and CDR2: SGHRS, YFSETQ. The CDR3 is 17 residues long. V lost 4 bases to trimming and J lost 0 bases; unmatched junction nucleotides: 9. CDR3 sequence: CASSPRGTGAVNTEAFF. The CDR3 DNA is TGCGCCAGCAGCCCCAGAGGGACAGGGGCAGTGAACACTGAAGCTTTCTTT. Variable domain in full (rest from reference TRBV5-1 and TRBJ1-1): KAGVTQTPRYLIKTRGQQVTLSCSPISGHRSVSWYQQTPGQGLQFLFEYFSETQRNKGNFPGRFSGRQFSNSRSEMNVSTLELGDSALYLCASSPRGTGAVNTEAFFGQGTRLTVV.

The chain employs TRBV6-1 and TRBJ1-5, with 7 bases identical to TRBD1. The CDR3 extends over 14 amino acids. CDR1 is MNHNS, CDR2 SASEGT, per germline. J lost 5 bases, V lost 2 bases, and 3 bases had no gene match. CDR3 residues: CASSERTGYQPQHF. The CDR3 DNA reads as TGTGCCAGCAGTGAACGGACAGGATATCAGCCCCAGCATTTT.

This chain uses TRBV19 with TRBJ2-7; possible D gene TRBD1, 5 bases. The CDR3 sequence is 12 residues long. Germline values: CDR1 LNHDA, CDR2 SQIVND (reference sequence). V lost 7 bases, J lost 5 bases, and 12 bases lay in between. The chain's CDR3 is CASTGRADEQYF. CDR3 DNA sequence: TGTGCCAGTACTGGCAGGGCCGACGAGCAGTACTTC.

This clonotype has a count of ten or more. The V and J genes are TRBV9 and TRBJ2-2; no clear D gene. Germline values: CDR1 SGDLS, CDR2 YYNGEE. Trimming took off 0 bases at V and 4 bases at J, with 10 bases between the two ends. The CDR3 runs 15 residues. The CDR3, as DNA: TGTGCCAGCAGCGTAGGGGGATCGGGCACCGGGGAGCTGTTTTTT. Translating gives CASSVGGSGTGELFF.

This clonotype has ten or more counts. V is TRBV15 and J is TRBJ2-5; 10 nucleotides align to TRBD2. The V segment lost 3 bases and the J segment 2 bases; nucleotides outside the gene matches: 3. The CDR3 spans 15 residues. The germline V gene encodes CDR1 LNHNV and CDR2 YYDKDF (reference sequence). The DNA of the CDR3 is TGTGCCACCAGCAGCCTTAGCGGGGGGCAAGAGACCCAGTACTTC. Translated, it gives CATSSLSGGQETQYF.

On this clonotype: A much larger clone is a single base away; this may be a read error. The J gene is TRBJ1-3, the V gene TRBV29-1; D gene unclear. V lost 2 bases, J lost 1 base, and 9 bases lay in between. The CDR3 loop spans 14 amino acids. Germline CDR1 reads SQVTM; CDR2 reads ANQGSEA. CDR3 loop: CSVEPLVSGNTIYF. Here the CDR3 DNA reads TGCAGCGTTGAACCCCTGGTTTCTGGAAACACCATATATTTT.

In its sample, this clonotype was seen many times. The chain carries TRBV29-1 and TRBJ2-7, with D maybe TRBD1 (7 bases). V was pared by 6 bases and J by 4 bases, with 16 bases between. Per germline, CDR1 SQVTM and CDR2 ANQGSEA. There are 13 residues in the CDR3. CDR3 in amino acids: CSVPGGLGYEQYF. In DNA form, the CDR3 reads TGCAGCGTCCCAGGGGGGCTCGGTTACGAGCAGTACTTC.

This clonotype was counted ten times or more. The chain links TRBV25-1 to TRBJ2-3, with D perhaps TRBD1 or TRBD2 (5 bases each). This CDR3 has 15 residues. Germline CDR1 MGHDK, CDR2 SYGVNS. Trimming cost V 4 bases and J 1 base, with 12 bases left between them. The CDR3 DNA is TGTGCCAGCAGTGTGTCGTGGGACGGCACAGATACGCAGTATTTT. Amino acids: CASSVSWDGTDTQYF.

Comments on this clonotype: A much larger clone lies a single base off, so this may be a read error. No conserved phenylalanine or tryptophan ends this CDR3, so it is likely a read error. The chain recombines TRBV27 with TRBJ2-2, with D uncertain. With 2 bases removed from V and 1 base from J, the gap between germline ends came to 5 bases. CDR3 length: 14 residues. Germline V CDR1 and CDR2: MNHEY, SMNVEV (reference sequence). DNA for the CDR3: TGTGCCAGCAGTTTAGGCCGGAACACCGGGGAGCTGTTTATT. Protein sequence: CASSLGRNTGELFI.

This clonotype was seen at least ten times. The gene calls are TRBV4-3 and TRBJ2-1; D ambiguous. V was shortened by 2 bases and J by 6 bases, with 8 bases between the two germline ends. Germline V gene lookup returns CDR1 LGHNA and CDR2 YSLEER. CDR3 length: 13 residues. CDR3 residues: CASSQTSLNEQFF. The DNA for the CDR3 is TGCGCCAGCAGCCAAACGAGTCTCAATGAGCAGTTCTTC.

This clonotype appeared many times. The V call is TRBV27, the J call TRBJ1-5; 7 nucleotides line up with TRBD1. The CDR3 consists of 14 residues. J lost 3 bases, V lost 6 bases, and 5 bases had no gene match. Germline values: CDR1 MNHEY, CDR2 SMNVEV (reference sequence). CDR3 amino acids: CASSQTGPNQPQHF. The DNA for the CDR3 is TGTGCCAGCAGCCAGACAGGGCCCAATCAGCCCCAGCATTTT.

This chain connects TRBV20-1 to TRBJ2-7, with 13 positions matching TRBD2. The CDR3 runs 16 residues. The germline gives CDR1 DFQATT, CDR2 SNEGSKA (reference sequence). The trim removed 6 bases at V and 2 bases at J, leaving 10 bases unmatched. Here the CDR3 DNA reads TGCAGTGCCCAAGATACCGGACTAGCGGGGGCCTACGAGCAGTACTTC. Encoded protein: CSAQDTGLAGAYEQYF.